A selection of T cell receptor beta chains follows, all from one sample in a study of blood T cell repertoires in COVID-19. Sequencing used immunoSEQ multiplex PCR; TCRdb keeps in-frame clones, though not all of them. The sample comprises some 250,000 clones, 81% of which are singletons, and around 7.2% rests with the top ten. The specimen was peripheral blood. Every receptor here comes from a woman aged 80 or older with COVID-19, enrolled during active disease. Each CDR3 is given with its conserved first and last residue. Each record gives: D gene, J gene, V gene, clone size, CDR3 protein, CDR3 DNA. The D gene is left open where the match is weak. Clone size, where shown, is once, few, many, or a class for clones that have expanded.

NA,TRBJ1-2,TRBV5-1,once,CASSLGGNYGYTF,TGCGCCAGCAGCTTGGGAGGAAACTATGGCTACACCTTC
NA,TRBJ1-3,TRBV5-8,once,CASSLGGPGNTIYF,TGTGCCAGCAGCTTGGGGGGCCCTGGAAACACCATATATTTT
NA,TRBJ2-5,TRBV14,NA,CASSQDLTYQETQYF,TGTGCCAGCAGCCAAGATCTGACTTATCAAGAGACCCAGTACTTC
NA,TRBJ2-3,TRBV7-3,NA,CASSLRPRGTDTQYF,TGTGCCAGCAGCCTCCGCCCCCGGGGCACAGATACGCAGTATTTT
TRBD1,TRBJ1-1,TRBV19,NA,CASRSTGERTEAFF,TGTGCCAGTAGGTCCACAGGGGAGCGCACTGAAGCTTTCTTT
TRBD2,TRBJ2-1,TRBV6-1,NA,CASTLSGSGNNEQFF,TGTGCCAGCACCCTTAGCGGGAGCGGAAACAATGAGCAGTTCTTC
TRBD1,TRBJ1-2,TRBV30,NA,CAWSATGLRGYTF,TGTGCCTGGAGCGCGACAGGGTTGAGGGGCTACACCTTC
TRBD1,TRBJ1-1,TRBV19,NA,CASSIVGTGSQAFF,TGTGCCAGTAGTATAGTTGGGACAGGGTCTCAGGCTTTCTTT
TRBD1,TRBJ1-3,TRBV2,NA,CASKLTGVENTIYF,TGTGCCAGCAAACTAACAGGGGTTGAAAACACCATATATTTT
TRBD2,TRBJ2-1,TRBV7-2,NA,CASLPGGIGNEQFF,TGTGCCAGCCTACCGGGGGGGATCGGAAATGAGCAGTTCTTC
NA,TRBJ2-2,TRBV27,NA,CASSLGFGGSTGELFF,TGTGCCAGCAGTTTAGGTTTTGGAGGAAGCACCGGGGAGCTGTTTTTT
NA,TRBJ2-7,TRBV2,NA,CASSQVRDEQYF,TGTGCCAGCAGCCAAGTCAGGGACGAGCAGTACTTC
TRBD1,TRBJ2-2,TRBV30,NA,CAWGLGDRNTGELFF,TGTGCCTGGGGCCTCGGGGACAGAAACACCGGGGAGCTGTTTTTT
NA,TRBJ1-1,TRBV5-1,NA,CASSPSWRTMNTEAFF,TGCGCCAGCAGTCCCAGTTGGAGGACTATGAACACTGAAGCTTTCTTT
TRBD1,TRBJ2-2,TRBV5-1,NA,CASSTGQAPTGELFF,TGCGCCAGCAGCACGGGACAGGCTCCCACCGGGGAGCTGTTTTTT
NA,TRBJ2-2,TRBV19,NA,CASTDRGGANTGELFF,TGTGCCAGTACCGATAGAGGAGGGGCAAACACCGGGGAGCTGTTTTTT
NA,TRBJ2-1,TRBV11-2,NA,CASSLEGNPYNEQFF,TGTGCCAGCAGTCTAGAGGGTAACCCCTACAATGAGCAGTTCTTC
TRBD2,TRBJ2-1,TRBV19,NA,CASSPQRLASEQFF,TGTGCCAGTAGTCCGCAGCGACTAGCCAGTGAGCAGTTCTTC
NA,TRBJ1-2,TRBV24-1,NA,CATSDGGLPGYTF,TGTGCCACCAGTGATGGGGGACTGCCTGGCTACACCTTC
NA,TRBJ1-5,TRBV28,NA,CASSFFGQGGSNQPQHF,TGTGCCAGCAGTTTCTTCGGACAAGGGGGAAGCAATCAGCCCCAGCATTTT
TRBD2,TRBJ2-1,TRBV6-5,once,CASTGLAANNEQFF,TGTGCCAGCACCGGACTAGCGGCAAACAATGAGCAGTTCTTC
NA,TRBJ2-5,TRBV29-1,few,CSVSFGVTGETQYF,TGCAGCGTTTCTTTCGGGGTAACCGGAGAGACCCAGTACTTC
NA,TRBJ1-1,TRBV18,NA,CASSVTRNTEAFF,TGTGCCTCCTCGGTTACGAGGAACACTGAAGCTTTCTTT
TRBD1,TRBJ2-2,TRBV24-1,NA,CATSDSGQRTGELFF,TGTGCCACCAGTGATTCGGGACAGCGGACCGGGGAGCTGTTTTTT
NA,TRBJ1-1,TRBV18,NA,CASSPTVNTEAFF,TGTGCCAGCTCACCGACAGTGAACACTGAAGCTTTCTTT
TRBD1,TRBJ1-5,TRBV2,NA,CASSRQGNQPQHF,TGTGCCAGCAGTCGACAGGGAAATCAGCCCCAGCATTTT
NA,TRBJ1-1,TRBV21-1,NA,CASSNTGTGKMNTEAFF,TGTGCCAGCAGCAACACCGGGACAGGGAAGATGAACACTGAAGCTTTCTTT
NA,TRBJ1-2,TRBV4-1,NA,CASSLGVVAYYGYTF,TGCGCCAGCAGCCTAGGGGTGGTCGCTTACTATGGCTACACCTTC